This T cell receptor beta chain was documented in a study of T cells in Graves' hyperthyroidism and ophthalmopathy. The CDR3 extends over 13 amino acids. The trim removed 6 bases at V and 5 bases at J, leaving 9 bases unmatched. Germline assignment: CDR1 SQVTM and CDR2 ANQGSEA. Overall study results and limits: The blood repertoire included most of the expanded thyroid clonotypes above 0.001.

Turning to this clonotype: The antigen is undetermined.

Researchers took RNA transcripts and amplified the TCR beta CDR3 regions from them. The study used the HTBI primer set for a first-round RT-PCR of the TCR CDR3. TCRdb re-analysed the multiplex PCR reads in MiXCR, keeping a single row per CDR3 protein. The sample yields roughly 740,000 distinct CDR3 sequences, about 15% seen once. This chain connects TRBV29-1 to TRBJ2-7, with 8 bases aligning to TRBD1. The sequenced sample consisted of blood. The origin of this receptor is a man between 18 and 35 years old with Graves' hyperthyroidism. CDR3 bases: TGCAGCGTCGTATCAGGGGGCGCCGACGAGCAGTACTTC. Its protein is CSVVSGGADEQYF.